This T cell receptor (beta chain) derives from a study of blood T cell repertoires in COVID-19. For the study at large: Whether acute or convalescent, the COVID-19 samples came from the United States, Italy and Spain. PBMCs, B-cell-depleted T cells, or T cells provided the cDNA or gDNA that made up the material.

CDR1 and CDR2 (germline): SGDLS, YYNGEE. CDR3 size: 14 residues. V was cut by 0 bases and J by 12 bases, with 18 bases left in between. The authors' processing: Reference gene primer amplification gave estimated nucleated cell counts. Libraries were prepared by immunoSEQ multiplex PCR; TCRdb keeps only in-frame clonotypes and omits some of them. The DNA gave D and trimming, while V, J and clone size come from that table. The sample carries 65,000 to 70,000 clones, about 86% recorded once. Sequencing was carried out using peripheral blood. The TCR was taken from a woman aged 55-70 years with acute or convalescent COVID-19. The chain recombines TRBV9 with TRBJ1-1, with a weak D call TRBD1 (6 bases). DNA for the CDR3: TGTGCCAGCAGCGTAGGCGCGAACAGGGAGAGGACTTTCTTT. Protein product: CASSVGANRERTFF.